The present TCR beta chain was sequenced within a study of vaccination effects on CD4 cells after COVID-19. Study as a whole: Expansion with viral peptide pools was applied to antigen-specific CD4+ T cells by the ViraFEST assay prior to sequencing. For each well, 1.9 million or so PBMC were cultured with about 9.4 IU/ml IL-2 and roughly 9.8 ug/ml peptides. Study-wide results and caveats: Among infection- and vaccine-induced clones, marked clonal contraction occurred late after vaccination.

The trim removed 2 bases at V and 6 bases at J, leaving 6 bases unmatched. The V gene's germline CDR1 is LNHDA and CDR2 SQIVND (reference sequence). This CDR3 is built from 15 residues. As concerns this clone: Its antigen is not identified.

Sequencing used immunoSEQ multiplex PCR; TCRdb keeps in-frame clones, though not all of them. Here the sample spans around 50,000 clones, about 70% being singletons. At the end of 9 to 11 days of culture, CD4+ T cells were isolated. This person caught SARS-CoV-2 sometime from March to December 2020, and PCR testing confirmed the infection. Participants received two doses of either the BNT162b2 or mRNA-1273 vaccine. IL-2 medium supplanted half the medium on days 3 and 7. This sequence originates from a human donor who had a prior SARS-CoV-2 infection. This chain uses TRBV19 with TRBJ2-1, with 8 bases aligning to TRBD2. The sample consisted of CD4+ T cells from PBMCs cultured without peptide, taken after COVID-19 vaccination. The CDR3 loop reads CASSIKLAGLNEQFF. For the CDR3, the DNA is TGTGCCAGTAGTATAAAGCTAGCGGGTCTCAATGAGCAGTTCTTC.